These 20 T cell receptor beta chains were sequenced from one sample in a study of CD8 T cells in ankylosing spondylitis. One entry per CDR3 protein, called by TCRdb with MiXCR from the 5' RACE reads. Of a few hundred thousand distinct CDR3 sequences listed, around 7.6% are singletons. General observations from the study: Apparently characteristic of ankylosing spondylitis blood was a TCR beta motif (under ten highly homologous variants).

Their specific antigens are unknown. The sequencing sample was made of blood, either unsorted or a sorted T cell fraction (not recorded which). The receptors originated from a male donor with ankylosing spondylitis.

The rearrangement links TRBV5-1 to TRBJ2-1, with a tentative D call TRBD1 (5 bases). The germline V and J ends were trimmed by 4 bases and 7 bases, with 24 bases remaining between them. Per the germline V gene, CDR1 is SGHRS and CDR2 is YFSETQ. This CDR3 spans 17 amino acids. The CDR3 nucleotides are TGCGCCAGCAGCGGGGCACACGGAAAGCCCCCTGGGAATGAGCAGTTCTTC. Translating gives CASSGAHGKPPGNEQFF.

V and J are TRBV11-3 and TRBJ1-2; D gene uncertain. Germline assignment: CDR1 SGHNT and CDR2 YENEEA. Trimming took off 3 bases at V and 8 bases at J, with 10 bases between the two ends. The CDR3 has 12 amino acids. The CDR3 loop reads CASSFLGYGYTF. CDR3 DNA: TGTGCCAGCAGCTTTCTTGGGTACGGCTACACCTTC.

The CDR3 coding sequence is TGTGCCAGCAGGGGGACTACCCCCTACGAGCAGTACTTC. Protein sequence: CASRGTTPYEQYF. This chain connects TRBV28 to TRBJ2-7, with 7 bases lining up with TRBD2. V lost 6 bases and J lost 2; bases outside the gene matches: 4. The CDR3 contains 13 residues. Germline loops: CDR1 MDHEN, CDR2 SYDVKM.

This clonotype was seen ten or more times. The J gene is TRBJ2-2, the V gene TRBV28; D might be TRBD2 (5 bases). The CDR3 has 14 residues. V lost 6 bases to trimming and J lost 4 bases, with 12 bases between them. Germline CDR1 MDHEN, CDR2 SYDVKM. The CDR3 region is CASRDWTSTGELFF. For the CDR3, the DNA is TGTGCCAGCAGGGACTGGACCAGCACCGGGGAGCTGTTTTTT.

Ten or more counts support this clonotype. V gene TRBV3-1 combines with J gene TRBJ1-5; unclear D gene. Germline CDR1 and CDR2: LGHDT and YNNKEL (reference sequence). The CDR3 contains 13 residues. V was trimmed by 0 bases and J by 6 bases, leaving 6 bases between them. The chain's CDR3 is CASSQDLVQPQHF. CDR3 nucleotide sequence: TGTGCCAGCAGCCAAGATTTGGTTCAGCCCCAGCATTTT.

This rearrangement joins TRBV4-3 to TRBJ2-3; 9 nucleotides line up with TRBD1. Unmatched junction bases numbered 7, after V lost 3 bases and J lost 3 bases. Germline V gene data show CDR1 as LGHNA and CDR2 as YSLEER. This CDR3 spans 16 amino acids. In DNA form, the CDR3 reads TGCGCCAGCAGCCAGAAACGGGACAGGGCTACAGATACGCAGTATTTT. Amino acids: CASSQKRDRATDTQYF.

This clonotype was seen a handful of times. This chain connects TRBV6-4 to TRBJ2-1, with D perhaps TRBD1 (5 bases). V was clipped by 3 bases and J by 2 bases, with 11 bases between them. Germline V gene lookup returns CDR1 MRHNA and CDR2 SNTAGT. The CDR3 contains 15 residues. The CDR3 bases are TGTGCCAGCAGTGATTCTATGGGGCCCTACAATGAGCAGTTCTTC. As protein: CASSDSMGPYNEQFF.

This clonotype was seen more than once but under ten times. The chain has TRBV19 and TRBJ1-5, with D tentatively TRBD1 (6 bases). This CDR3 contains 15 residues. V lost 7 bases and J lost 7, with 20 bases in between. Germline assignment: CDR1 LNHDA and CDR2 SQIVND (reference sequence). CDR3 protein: CASTLHGGLGQPQHF. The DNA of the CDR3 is TGTGCCAGTACCCTTCATGGGGGGCTAGGGCAGCCCCAGCATTTT.

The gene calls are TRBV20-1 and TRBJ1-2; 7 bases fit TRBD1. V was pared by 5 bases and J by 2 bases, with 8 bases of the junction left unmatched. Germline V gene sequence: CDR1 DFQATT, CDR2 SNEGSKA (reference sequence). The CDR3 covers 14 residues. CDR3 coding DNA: TGCAGTGCTTTCCGGCCGACAGGGAACTATGGCTACACCTTC. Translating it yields CSAFRPTGNYGYTF.

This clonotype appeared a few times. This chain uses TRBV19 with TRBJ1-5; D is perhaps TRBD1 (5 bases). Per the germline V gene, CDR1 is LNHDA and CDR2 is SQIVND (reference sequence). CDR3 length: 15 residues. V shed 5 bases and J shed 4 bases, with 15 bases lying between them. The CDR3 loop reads CASSAGSVGNQPQHF. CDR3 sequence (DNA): TGTGCCAGTAGTGCAGGGAGCGTGGGAAATCAGCCCCAGCATTTT.

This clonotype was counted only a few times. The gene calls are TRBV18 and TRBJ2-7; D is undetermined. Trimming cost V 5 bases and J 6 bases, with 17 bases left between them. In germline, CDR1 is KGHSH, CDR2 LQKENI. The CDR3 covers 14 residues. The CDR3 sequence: CASSEASSSTEQYF. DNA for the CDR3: TGTGCCAGCTCAGAAGCCAGCTCGTCTACCGAGCAGTACTTC.

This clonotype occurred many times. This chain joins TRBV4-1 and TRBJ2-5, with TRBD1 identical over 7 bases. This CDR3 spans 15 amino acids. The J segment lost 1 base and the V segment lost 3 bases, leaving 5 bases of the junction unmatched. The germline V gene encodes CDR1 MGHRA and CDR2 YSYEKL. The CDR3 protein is CASSQETGVQETQYF. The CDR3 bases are TGCGCCAGCAGCCAGGAAACAGGGGTCCAAGAGACCCAGTACTTC.

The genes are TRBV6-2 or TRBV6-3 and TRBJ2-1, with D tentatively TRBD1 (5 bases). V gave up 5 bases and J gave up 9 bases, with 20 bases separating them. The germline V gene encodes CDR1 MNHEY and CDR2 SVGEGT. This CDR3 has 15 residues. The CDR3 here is CASSRQLDLLIEQFF. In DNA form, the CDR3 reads TGTGCCAGCAGTCGACAGTTGGACCTACTTATTGAGCAGTTCTTC.

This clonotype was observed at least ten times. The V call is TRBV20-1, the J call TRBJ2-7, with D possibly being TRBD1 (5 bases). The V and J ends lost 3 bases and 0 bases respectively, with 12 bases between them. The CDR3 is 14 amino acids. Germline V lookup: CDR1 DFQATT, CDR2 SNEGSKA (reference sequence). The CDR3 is CSARGKDTSYEQYF. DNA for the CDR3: TGCAGTGCTAGGGGAAAGGACACCTCCTACGAGCAGTACTTC.

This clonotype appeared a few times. Here the CDR3 reads CASSGSRANEKLFF. The CDR3 coding sequence is TGTGCCAGCAGTGGGTCGAGAGCTAATGAAAAACTGTTTTTT. The V call is TRBV7-9, the J call TRBJ1-4; D gene ambiguous. V shed 6 bases and J shed 3 bases, with 11 bases lying between them. The CDR3 consists of 14 residues. Germline V gene data show CDR1 as SEHNR and CDR2 as FQNEAQ (reference sequence).

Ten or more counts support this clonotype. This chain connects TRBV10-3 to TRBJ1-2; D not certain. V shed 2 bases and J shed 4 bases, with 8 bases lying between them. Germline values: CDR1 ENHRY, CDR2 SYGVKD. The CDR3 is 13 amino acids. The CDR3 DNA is TGTGCCATCAGTGAGGACATCCGCTATGGCTACACCTTC. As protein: CAISEDIRYGYTF.

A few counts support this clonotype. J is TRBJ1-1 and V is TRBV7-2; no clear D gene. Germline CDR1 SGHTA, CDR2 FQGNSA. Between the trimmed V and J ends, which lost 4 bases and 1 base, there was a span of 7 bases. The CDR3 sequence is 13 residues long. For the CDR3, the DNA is TGTGCCAGCAGCTCATCACCGAACACTGAAGCTTTCTTT. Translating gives CASSSSPNTEAFF.

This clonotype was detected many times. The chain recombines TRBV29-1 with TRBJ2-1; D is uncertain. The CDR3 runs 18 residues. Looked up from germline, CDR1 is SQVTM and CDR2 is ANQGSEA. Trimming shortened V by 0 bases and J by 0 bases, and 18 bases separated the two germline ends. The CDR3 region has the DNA TGCAGCGTTGAAGATCTTTTTGACATCATGAGCTCCTACAATGAGCAGTTCTTC. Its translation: CSVEDLFDIMSSYNEQFF.

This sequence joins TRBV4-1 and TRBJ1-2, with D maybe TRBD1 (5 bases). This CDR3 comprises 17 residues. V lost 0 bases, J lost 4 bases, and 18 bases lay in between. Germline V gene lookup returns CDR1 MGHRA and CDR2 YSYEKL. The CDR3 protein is CASSQDSVNLRGYGYTF. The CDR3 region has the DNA TGCGCCAGCAGCCAAGATTCGGTTAACCTAAGGGGCTATGGCTACACCTTC.

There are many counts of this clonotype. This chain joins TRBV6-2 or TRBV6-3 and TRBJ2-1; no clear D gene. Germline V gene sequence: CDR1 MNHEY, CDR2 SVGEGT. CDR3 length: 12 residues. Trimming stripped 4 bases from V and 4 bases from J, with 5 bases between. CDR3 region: CASSSTYNEQFF. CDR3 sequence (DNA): TGTGCCAGCAGTTCCACTTACAATGAGCAGTTCTTC.